The 9 T cell receptor beta chains below were found in one sample sequenced in a study of Ad26.COV2.S vaccination and SARS-CoV-2 variants. TCRdb keeps only in-frame clones here, not all; method: immunoSEQ multiplex PCR. This table has approximately 300,000 clones, about 82% appearing once. Treatment indicated: some 19 received Ad26.COV2.S at low or high dose, single or two shots; 5 received placebo; per-sample allocation not given. Vaccine and placebo recipients were sampled on day 63 after the first injection. The starting material was peripheral blood, obtained in a trial of Ad26.COV2.S vaccine versus placebo. The receptors were sampled from a person aged 18-65 years who received the Ad26.COV2.S COVID-19 vaccine or a placebo.

This chain connects TRBV7-9 to TRBJ2-7; D is perhaps TRBD2 (5 bases). V lost 6 bases to trimming and J lost 7 bases, with 13 bases between them. The length of the CDR3 is 12 residues. Germline V CDR1 and CDR2: SEHNR, FQNEAQ (reference sequence). The CDR3 region has the DNA TGTGCCAGCAGTCCAGGCTCGGGGGAGCAGTACTTC. Its translation: CASSPGSGEQYF. Full variable domain (rest looked up from reference TRBV7-9 and TRBJ2-7): DTGVSQNPRHKITKRGQNVTFRCDPISEHNRLYWYRQTLGQGPEFLTYFQNEAQLEKSRLLSDRFSAERPKGSFSTLEIQRTEQGDSAMYLCASSPGSGEQYFGPGTRLTVT.

This rearrangement joins TRBV5-1 to TRBJ2-7, with D tentatively TRBD1 or TRBD2 (5 bases each). V was clipped by 6 bases and J by 2 bases, with 12 bases between them. This CDR3 has 13 amino acids. CDR1 and CDR2 (germline): SGHRS, YFSETQ. The CDR3 DNA reads TGCGCCAGCACCAGGGACCTTACCTACGAGCAGTACTTC. This gives the protein CASTRDLTYEQYF.

The chain carries TRBV10-1 and TRBJ2-3; D is unresolved. The CDR3 is 15 amino acids. Germline CDR1 WNHNN, CDR2 SYGVQD (reference sequence). V lost 4 bases and J 2 bases, leaving 13 bases between the germline ends. The CDR3 nucleotides are TGCGCCAGCAGTGCGGGTCTCGGAGACACAGATACGCAGTATTTT. The encoded protein is CASSAGLGDTDTQYF.

This clone was found a few times. The V gene is TRBV10-3, the J gene TRBJ2-3, with D hard to call. The CDR3 contains 13 residues. Germline values: CDR1 ENHRY, CDR2 SYGVKD. Trimming cost V 6 bases and J 2 bases, with 9 bases left between them. CDR3 amino acids: CAIRSVITDTQYF. CDR3 DNA sequence: TGTGCCATCAGATCGGTAATCACAGATACGCAGTATTTT.

The rearrangement joins TRBV4-2 to TRBJ2-1; TRBD2 agrees at 16 bases. Germline CDR1 and CDR2: LGHNA and YNFKEQ. The junction had 5 bases not matched to a gene; V was cut back by 4 bases and J by 2 bases. The CDR3 contains 18 residues. The CDR3 bases are TGTGCCAGCAGCCGGCCCGGGACTAGCGGGGGGGCCTACAATGAGCAGTTCTTC. Protein sequence: CASSRPGTSGGAYNEQFF.

The chain is built from TRBV2 and TRBJ2-1; perhaps D is TRBD1 or TRBD2 (6 bases each). The germline V gene encodes CDR1 SNHLY and CDR2 FYNNEI. The CDR3 is 14 amino acids. V was trimmed by 3 bases and J by 9 bases, leaving 15 bases between them. CDR3 in amino acids: CASSDYGGLGEQFF. Written as DNA, the CDR3 is TGTGCCAGCAGTGATTACGGGGGCCTAGGTGAGCAGTTCTTC.

The V call is TRBV30, the J call TRBJ2-1, with 7 bases aligning to TRBD1. V shed 3 bases and J 0 bases; nucleotides not matched to a gene: 11. The CDR3 spans 17 residues. Germline CDR1 GTSNPN, CDR2 SVGIG (reference sequence). In nucleotides, the CDR3 is TGTGCCTGGAGCCCTTCCTGGACAGGTAGCTCCTACAATGAGCAGTTCTTC. This gives the protein CAWSPSWTGSSYNEQFF.

The chain recombines TRBV12-3 or TRBV12-4 with TRBJ2-5; D perhaps matches TRBD2 (5 bases). The CDR3 is 13 amino acids. V was cut by 7 bases and J by 5 bases, with 14 bases left in between. In nucleotides, the CDR3 is TGTGCCAGCAATTACGGGGTCGGGGAGACCCAGTACTTC. Translating gives CASNYGVGETQYF.

V is TRBV19 and J is TRBJ1-1; 8 nucleotides line up with TRBD1. The CDR3 runs 13 residues. V shed 4 bases, J shed 5 bases, and the junction held 3 bases outside the gene matches. Germline assignment: CDR1 LNHDA and CDR2 SQIVND (reference sequence). The CDR3 DNA follows: TGTGCCAGTAGTAGACAGGGGAGAACTGAAGCTTTCTTT. Encoded protein: CASSRQGRTEAFF.